This T cell receptor (beta chain) was found in a study of tumor and adjacent non-tumor tissue in lung cancer. At the level of the study: Each sample yielded a few million productive TCRbeta reads on average. Study-wide points: Tumor TCR diversity, when higher, was linked to shorter survival. Top 100 clones took a larger repertoire share in normal lung. Tumor tissue had significantly higher TCR diversity than normal lung.

This sample's RNA came from whole unsorted tissue. A modified ARM-PCR protocol with three rounds of nested PCR amplified TCRbeta. MiXCR, applied by TCRdb to the multiplex PCR reads, yields one record per CDR3 protein. This table holds 100,000 to 120,000 distinct CDR3 sequences, approximately 80% found once. The count of this clonotype is one. Antigen: not known. A read error may account for a junction end that differs from germline. Sequencing was carried out using lung tumor tissue. The clonotype was recovered from a man in his 70s with non-small cell lung cancer.

In DNA, the CDR3 is TGCGCCAGCAGCCAAGAGTGGAGCGGGGTCACCAGGGAGTTGTTTTTT. Its protein product is CASSQEWSGVTRELFF. The rearrangement joins TRBV4-3 to TRBJ2-2, with 7 bases matching TRBD2. The CDR3 length is 16 residues. Germline V CDR1 and CDR2: LGHNA, YSLEER.